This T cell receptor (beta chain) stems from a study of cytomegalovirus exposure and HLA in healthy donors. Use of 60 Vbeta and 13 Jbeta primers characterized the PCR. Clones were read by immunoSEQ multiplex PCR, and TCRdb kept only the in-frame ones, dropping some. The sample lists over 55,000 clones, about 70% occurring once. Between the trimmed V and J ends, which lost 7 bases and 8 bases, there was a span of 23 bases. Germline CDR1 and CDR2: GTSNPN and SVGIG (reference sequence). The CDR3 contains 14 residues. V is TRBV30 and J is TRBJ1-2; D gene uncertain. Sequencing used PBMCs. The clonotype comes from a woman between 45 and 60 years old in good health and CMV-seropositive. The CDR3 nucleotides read TGTGCCTATACTGACCGCCGCTTTAGAGGAGGCTACACCTTC. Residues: CAYTDRRFRGGYTF.